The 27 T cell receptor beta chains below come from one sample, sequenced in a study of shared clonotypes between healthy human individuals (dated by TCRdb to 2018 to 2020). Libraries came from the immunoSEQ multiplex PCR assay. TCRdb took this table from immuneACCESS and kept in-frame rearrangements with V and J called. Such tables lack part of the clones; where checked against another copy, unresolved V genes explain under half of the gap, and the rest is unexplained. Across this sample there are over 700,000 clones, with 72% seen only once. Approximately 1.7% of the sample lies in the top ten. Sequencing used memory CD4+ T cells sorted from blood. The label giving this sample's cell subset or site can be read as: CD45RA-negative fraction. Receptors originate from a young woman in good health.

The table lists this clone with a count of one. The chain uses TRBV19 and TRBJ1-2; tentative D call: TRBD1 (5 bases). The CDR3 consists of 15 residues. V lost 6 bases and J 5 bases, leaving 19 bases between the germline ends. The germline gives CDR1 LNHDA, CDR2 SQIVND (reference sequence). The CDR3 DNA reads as TGTGCCAGTAGCATCGTCCATCAGGGAAATTATGGCTACACCTTC. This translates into CASSIVHQGNYGYTF.

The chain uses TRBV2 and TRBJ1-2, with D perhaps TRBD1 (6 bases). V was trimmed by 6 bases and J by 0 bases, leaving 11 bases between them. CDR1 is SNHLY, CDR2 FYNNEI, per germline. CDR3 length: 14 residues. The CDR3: CASSSTGSNYGYTF. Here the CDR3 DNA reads TGTGCCAGCAGCTCCACAGGGTCTAACTATGGCTACACCTTC.

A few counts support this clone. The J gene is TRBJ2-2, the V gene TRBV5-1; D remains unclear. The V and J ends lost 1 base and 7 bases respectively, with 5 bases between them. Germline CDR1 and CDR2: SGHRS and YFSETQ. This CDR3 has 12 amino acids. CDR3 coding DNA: TGCGCCAGCAGCTTGCCGGGCGGGGAGCTGTTTTTT. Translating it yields CASSLPGGELFF. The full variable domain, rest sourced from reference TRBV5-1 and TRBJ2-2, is KAGVTQTPRYLIKTRGQQVTLSCSPISGHRSVSWYQQTPGQGLQFLFEYFSETQRNKGNFPGRFSGRQFSNSRSEMNVSTLELGDSALYLCASSLPGGELFFGEGSRLTVL.

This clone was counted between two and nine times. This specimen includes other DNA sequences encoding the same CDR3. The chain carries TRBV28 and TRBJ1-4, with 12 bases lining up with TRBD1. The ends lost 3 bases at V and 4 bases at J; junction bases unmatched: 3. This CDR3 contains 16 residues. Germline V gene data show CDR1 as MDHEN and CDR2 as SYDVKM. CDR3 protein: CASSLGQGAFNEKLFF. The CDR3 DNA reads TGTGCCAGCAGTTTGGGACAGGGGGCCTTTAATGAAAAACTGTTTTTT.

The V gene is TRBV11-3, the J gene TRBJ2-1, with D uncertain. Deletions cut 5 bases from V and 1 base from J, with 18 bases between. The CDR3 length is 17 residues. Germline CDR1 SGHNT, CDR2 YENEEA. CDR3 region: CASSPKSGVGSYNEQFF. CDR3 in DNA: TGTGCCAGCAGCCCAAAGTCTGGGGTCGGGTCCTACAATGAGCAGTTCTTC. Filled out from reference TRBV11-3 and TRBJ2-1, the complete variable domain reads EAGVVQSPRYKIIEKKQPVAFWCNPISGHNTLYWYLQNLGQGPELLIRYENEEAVDDSQLPKDRFSAERLKGVDSTLKIQPAELGDSAVYLCASSPKSGVGSYNEQFFGPGTRLTVL.

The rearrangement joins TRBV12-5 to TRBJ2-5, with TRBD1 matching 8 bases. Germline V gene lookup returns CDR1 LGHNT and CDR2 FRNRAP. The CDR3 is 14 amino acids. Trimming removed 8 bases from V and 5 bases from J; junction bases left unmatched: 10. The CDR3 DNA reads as TGTGCTAGTAGTAGGGCAGGGGGCATGGAGACCCAGTACTTC. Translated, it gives CASSRAGGMETQYF.

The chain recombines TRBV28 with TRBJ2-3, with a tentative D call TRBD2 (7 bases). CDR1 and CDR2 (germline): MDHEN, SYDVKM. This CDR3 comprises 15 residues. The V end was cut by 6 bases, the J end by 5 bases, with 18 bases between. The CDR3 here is CASRGGFAGEDTQYF. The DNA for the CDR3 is TGTGCCAGCAGAGGGGGATTCGCGGGAGAAGATACGCAGTATTTT.

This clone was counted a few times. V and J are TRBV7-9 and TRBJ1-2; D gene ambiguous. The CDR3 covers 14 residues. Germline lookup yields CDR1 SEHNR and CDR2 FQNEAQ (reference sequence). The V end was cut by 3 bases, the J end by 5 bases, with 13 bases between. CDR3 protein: CASSFLQIQYGYTF. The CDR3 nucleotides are TGTGCCAGCAGCTTTCTCCAGATTCAGTATGGCTACACCTTC.

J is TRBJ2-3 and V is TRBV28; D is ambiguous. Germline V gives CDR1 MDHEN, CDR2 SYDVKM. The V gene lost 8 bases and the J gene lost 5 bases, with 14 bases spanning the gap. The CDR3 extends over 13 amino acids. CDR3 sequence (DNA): TGTGCCAGCCGAGGAGATTTGGAAGATACGCAGTATTTT. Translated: CASRGDLEDTQYF.

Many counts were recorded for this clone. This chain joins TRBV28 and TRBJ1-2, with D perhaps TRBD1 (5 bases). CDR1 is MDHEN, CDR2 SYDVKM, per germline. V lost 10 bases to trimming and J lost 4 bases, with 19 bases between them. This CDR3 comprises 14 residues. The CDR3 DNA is TGTGCCACCCACCCATCGACAGCCATCTATGGCTACACCTTC. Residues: CATHPSTAIYGYTF.

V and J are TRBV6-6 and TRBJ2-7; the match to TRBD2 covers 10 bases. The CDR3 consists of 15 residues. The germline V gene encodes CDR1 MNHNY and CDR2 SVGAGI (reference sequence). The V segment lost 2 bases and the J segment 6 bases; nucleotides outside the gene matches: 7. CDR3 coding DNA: TGTGCCAGCAGTTACGATTCCGCTAGCGGGAGCGAGCAGTACTTC. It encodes CASSYDSASGSEQYF.

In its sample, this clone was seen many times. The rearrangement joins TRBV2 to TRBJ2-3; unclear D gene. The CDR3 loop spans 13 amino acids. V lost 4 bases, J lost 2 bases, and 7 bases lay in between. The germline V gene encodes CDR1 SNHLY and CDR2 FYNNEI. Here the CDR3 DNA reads TGTGCCAGCAGTGTAGAGTCCACAGATACGCAGTATTTT. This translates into CASSVESTDTQYF.

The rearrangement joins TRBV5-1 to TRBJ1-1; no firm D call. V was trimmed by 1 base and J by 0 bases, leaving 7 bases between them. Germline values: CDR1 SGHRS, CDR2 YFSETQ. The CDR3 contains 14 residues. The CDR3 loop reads CASSLLSMNTEAFF. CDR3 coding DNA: TGCGCCAGCAGCTTGCTAAGTATGAACACTGAAGCTTTCTTT.

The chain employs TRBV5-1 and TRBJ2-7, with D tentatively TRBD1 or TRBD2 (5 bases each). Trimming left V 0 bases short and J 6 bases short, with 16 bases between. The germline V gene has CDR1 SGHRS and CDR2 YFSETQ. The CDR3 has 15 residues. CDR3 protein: CASSLAAGAGGEQYF. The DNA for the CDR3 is TGCGCCAGCAGCTTGGCCGCCGGGGCTGGGGGCGAGCAGTACTTC.

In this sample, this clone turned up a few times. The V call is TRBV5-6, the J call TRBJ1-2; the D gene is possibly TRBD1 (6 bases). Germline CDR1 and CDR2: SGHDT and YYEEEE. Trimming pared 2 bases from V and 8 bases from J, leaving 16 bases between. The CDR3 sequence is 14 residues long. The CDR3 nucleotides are TGTGCCAGCAGCTTCTATACAGGGCCAGGAGGCTACACCTTC. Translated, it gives CASSFYTGPGGYTF.

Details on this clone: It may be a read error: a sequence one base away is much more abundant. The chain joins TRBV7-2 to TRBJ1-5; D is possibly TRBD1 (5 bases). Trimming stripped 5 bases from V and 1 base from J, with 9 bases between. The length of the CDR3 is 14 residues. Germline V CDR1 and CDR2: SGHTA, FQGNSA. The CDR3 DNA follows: TGTGCCAGCAGCGACAGTGGAAGCAATCAGCCCCAGCATTTT. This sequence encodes CASSDSGSNQPQHF. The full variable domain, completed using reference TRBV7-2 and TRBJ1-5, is GAGVSQSPSNKVTEKGKDVELRCDPISGHTALYWYRQSLGQGLEFLIYFQGNSAPDKSGLPSDRFSAERTGGSVSTLTIQRTQQEDSAVYLCASSDSGSNQPQHFGDGTRLSIL.

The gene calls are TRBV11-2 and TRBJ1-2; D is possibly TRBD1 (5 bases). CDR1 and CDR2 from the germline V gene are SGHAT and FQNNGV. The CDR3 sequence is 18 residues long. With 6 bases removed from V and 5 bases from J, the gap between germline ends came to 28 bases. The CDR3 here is CASRRRGLGDVREYGYTF. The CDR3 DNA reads TGTGCCAGCAGGAGACGGGGACTTGGGGATGTCAGGGAGTATGGCTACACCTTC. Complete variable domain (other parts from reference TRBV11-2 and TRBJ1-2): EAGVAQSPRYKIIEKRQSVAFWCNPISGHATLYWYQQILGQGPKLLIQFQNNGVVDDSQLPKDRFSAERLKGVDSTLKIQPAKLEDSAVYLCASRRRGLGDVREYGYTFGSGTRLTVV.

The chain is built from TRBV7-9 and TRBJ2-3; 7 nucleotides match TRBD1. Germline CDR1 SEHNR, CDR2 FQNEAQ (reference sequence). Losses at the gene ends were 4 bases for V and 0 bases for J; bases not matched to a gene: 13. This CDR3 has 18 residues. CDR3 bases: TGTGCCAGCAGCTCCGGCCTGGGGACGGGACAGAGCACAGATACGCAGTATTTT. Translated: CASSSGLGTGQSTDTQYF.

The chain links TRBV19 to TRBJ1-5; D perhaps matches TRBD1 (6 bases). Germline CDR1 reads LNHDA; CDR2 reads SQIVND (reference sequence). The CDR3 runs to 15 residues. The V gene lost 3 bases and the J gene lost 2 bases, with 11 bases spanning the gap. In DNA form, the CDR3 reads TGTGCCAGTAGTATCTGGACAGCCGGCAATCAGCCCCAGCATTTT. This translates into CASSIWTAGNQPQHF.

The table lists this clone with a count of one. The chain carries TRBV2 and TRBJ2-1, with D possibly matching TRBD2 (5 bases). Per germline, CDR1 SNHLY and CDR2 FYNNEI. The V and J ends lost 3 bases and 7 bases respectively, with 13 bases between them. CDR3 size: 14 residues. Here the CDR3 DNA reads TGTGCCAGCAGTGACCTACTAGGGCGAAATGAGCAGTTCTTC. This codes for CASSDLLGRNEQFF.

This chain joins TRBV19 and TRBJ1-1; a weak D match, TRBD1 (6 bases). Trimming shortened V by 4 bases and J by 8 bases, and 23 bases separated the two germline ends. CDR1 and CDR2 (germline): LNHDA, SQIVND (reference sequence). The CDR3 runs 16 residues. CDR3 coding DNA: TGTGCCAGTAGTACCGCCAAACGGGGGGGGCGTCAGGAAGCTTTCTTT. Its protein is CASSTAKRGGRQEAFF.

The CDR3 DNA sequence: TGTGCCAGCACTCGAAAGGGGGGATCTGCAGGTCCGAAAATAACGAACACCGGGGAGCTGTTTTTT. Amino acids: CASTRKGGSAGPKITNTGELFF. The chain couples TRBV19 to TRBJ2-2, with D perhaps being TRBD1 or TRBD2 (6 bases each). The CDR3 has 22 amino acids. The germline V gene has CDR1 LNHDA and CDR2 SQIVND (reference sequence). With 9 bases removed from V and 0 bases from J, the gap between germline ends came to 35 bases.

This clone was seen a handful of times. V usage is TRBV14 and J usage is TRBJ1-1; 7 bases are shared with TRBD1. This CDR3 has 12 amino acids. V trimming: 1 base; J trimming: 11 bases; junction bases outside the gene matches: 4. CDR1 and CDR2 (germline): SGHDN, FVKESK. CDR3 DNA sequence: TGTGCCAGCAGCCAAGTGACAGGGCTGGCTTTCTTT. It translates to CASSQVTGLAFF. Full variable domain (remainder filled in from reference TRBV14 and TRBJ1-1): EAGVTQFPSHSVIEKGQTVTLRCDPISGHDNLYWYRRVMGKEIKFLLHFVKESKQDESGMPNNRFLAERTGGTYSTLKVQPAELEDSGVYFCASSQVTGLAFFGQGTRLTVV.

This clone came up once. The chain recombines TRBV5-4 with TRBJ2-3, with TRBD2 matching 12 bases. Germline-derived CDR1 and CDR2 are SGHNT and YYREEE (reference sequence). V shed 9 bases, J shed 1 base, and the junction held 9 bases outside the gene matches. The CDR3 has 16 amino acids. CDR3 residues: CAKSSGGVSGTDTQYF. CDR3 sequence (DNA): TGTGCCAAATCTAGCGGGGGGGTTTCGGGCACAGATACGCAGTATTTT.

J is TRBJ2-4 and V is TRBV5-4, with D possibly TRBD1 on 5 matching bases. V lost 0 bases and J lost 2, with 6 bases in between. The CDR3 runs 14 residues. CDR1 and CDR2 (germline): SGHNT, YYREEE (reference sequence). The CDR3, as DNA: TGTGCCAGCAGCTTGGCAGGGTCCAAAAACATTCAGTACTTC. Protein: CASSLAGSKNIQYF.

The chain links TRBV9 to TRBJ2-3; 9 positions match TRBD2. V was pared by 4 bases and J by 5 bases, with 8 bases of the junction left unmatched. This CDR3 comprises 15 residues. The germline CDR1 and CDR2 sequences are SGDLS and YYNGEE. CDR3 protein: CASSPSGTLGDTQYF. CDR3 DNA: TGTGCCAGCAGCCCTAGCGGGACGCTTGGAGATACGCAGTATTTT.

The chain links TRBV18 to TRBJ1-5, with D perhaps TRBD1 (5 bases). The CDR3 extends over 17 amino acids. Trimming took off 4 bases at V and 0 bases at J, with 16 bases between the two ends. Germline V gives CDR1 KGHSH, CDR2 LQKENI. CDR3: CASSLRSAGLSNQPQHF. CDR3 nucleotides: TGTGCCAGCTCACTCCGATCAGCAGGGCTTAGCAATCAGCCCCAGCATTTT.